This note documents a single T cell receptor beta chain sequence. The data stem from a study of T cell responses to AZD1222 COVID-19 vaccine. Study-level information: Pooled together were second doses at about 4 or about 12 weeks.

Clones were sequenced by immunoSEQ multiplex PCR, and TCRdb holds only the in-frame ones, with some missing. Of roughly 150,000 clones in the sample, around 87% were seen once. The germline V and J ends were trimmed by 7 bases and 4 bases, with 10 bases remaining between them. Per germline, CDR1 DFQATT and CDR2 SNEGSKA (reference sequence). There are 11 residues in the CDR3. The receptor was derived from an adult in good health. V and J are TRBV20-1 and TRBJ2-5; the D call may be TRBD1 or TRBD2 (5 bases each). The sample consisted of peripheral blood, taken on day 0 of AZD1222 vaccination. CDR3 in DNA: TGCAGTGTACCAGGGAGAGAGACCCAGTACTTC. Encoded protein: CSVPGRETQYF.